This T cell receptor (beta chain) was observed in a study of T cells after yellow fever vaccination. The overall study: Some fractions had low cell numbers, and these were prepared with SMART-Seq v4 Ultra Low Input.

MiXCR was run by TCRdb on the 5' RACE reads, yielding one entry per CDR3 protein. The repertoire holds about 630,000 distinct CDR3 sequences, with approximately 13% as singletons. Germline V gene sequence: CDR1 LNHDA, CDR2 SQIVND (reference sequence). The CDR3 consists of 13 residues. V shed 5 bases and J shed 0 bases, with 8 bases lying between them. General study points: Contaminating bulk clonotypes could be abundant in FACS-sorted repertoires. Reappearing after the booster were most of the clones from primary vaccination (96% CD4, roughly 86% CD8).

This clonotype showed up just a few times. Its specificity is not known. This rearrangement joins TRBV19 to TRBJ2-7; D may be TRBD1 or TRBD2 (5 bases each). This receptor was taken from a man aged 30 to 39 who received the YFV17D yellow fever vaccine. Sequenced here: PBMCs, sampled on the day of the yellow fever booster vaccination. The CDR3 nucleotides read TGTGCCAGTAGTGGGGACCGCTCCTACGAGCAGTACTTC. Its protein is CASSGDRSYEQYF.